The clone carrying this T cell receptor beta chain was found a few times. Its antigen is unknown. There are 13 residues in the CDR3. CDR1 and CDR2 from the germline V gene are MDHEN and SYDVKM. V lost 5 bases and J lost 7; bases outside the gene matches: 4. The record originates from a study of cytomegalovirus exposure and HLA in healthy donors. Primers for the PCR totalled 60 Vbeta and 13 Jbeta. Profiling relied on immunoSEQ multiplex PCR, and the TCRdb table lists in-frame clones only, not all of them. The table lists about 140,000 clones, 70% to 85% of them singletons. Broader study findings: Donor immune exposure was known only as CMV serostatus. The investigators catalogued some 150 TCR beta chains as cytomegalovirus-associated. A later analysis found that most CMV-associated TCR beta chains appeared HLA-restricted.

Though nominally healthy at sampling, donors likely had unrecorded immune exposures. What was sequenced was PBMCs. The chain combines TRBV28 with TRBJ2-2, with TRBD2 matching over 7 bases. This TCR was sampled from a woman in her forties or fifties in good health and CMV-seropositive. The DNA of the CDR3 is TGTGCCAGCAGTAAACTAGCGAACGGGGAGCTGTTTTTT. Amino acid sequence: CASSKLANGELFF.